One and the same sample provided the 8 T cell receptor beta chains below, sequenced in a study of STAT5B mutations in CD4+ large granular lymphocyte leukemia. Only in-frame clones appear in the TCRdb table, and some are missing; sequencing was by immunoSEQ multiplex PCR. This table has 9,800 or so clones, about four fifths appearing once. The sequenced sample was PBMCs. All receptors come from a man in his sixties with CD4+ T-cell large granular lymphocyte leukemia.

The rearrangement uses TRBV7-2 and TRBJ2-7, with D possibly being TRBD2 (5 bases). Per the germline V gene, CDR1 is SGHTA and CDR2 is FQGNSA. Deletions cut 5 bases from V and 3 bases from J, with 14 bases between. The length of the CDR3 is 14 residues. CDR3 region: CASSPSGVVYEQYF. The DNA of the CDR3 is TGTGCCAGCAGCCCGAGCGGAGTGGTCTACGAGCAGTACTTC. Filled out from reference TRBV7-2 and TRBJ2-7, the complete variable domain reads GAGVSQSPSNKVTEKGKDVELRCDPISGHTALYWYRQSLGQGLEFLIYFQGNSAPDKSGLPSDRFSAERTGGSVSTLTIQRTQQEDSAVYLCASSPSGVVYEQYFGPGTRLTVT.

The gene calls are TRBV28 and TRBJ2-7; D might be TRBD2 (6 bases). The germline V gene has CDR1 MDHEN and CDR2 SYDVKM. The CDR3 is 14 amino acids. The V and J ends lost 7 bases and 7 bases respectively, with 20 bases between them. The CDR3, as DNA: TGTGCCAGCACCACCGGGGGACTTCCTCGGGAGCAGTACTTC. Encoded protein: CASTTGGLPREQYF. The whole variable domain, remainder taken from reference TRBV28 and TRBJ2-7, is DVKVTQSSRYLVKRTGEKVFLECVQDMDHENMFWYRQDPGLGLRLIYFSYDVKMKEKGDIPEGYSVSREKKERFSLILESASTNQTSMYLCASTTGGLPREQYFGPGTRLTVT.

This clone was seen a handful of times. The chain is built from TRBV19 and TRBJ2-1; TRBD2 aligns across 12 bases. The CDR3 is made up of 16 amino acids. Germline CDR1 is LNHDA and CDR2 is SQIVND (reference sequence). After removal of 5 bases from V and 7 bases from J, the junction contained 9 bases not matched to a gene. CDR3 residues: CASSVPTSGSFNEQFF. CDR3 sequence (DNA): TGTGCCAGTAGTGTGCCGACTAGCGGGAGTTTTAATGAGCAGTTCTTC.

The rearrangement links TRBV7-8 to TRBJ2-7; TRBD2 agrees at 12 bases. Germline V gene data show CDR1 as SGHVS and CDR2 as FQNEAQ. This CDR3 contains 20 residues. The trim removed 1 base at V and 4 bases at J, leaving 17 bases unmatched. The CDR3: CASSLGSPGLAGSISYEQYF. Here the CDR3 DNA reads TGTGCCAGCAGCTTAGGTTCGCCGGGACTAGCGGGTTCTATTTCGTACGAGCAGTACTTC.

The rearrangement links TRBV4-3 to TRBJ2-2; D is perhaps TRBD2 (5 bases). CDR1 is LGHNA and CDR2 is YSLEER in the germline V gene. Trimming shortened V by 0 bases and J by 1 base, and 12 bases separated the two germline ends. The CDR3 covers 17 residues. The CDR3 loop reads CASSQDLPGWNTGELFF. In DNA, the CDR3 is TGCGCCAGCAGCCAAGACCTCCCGGGGTGGAACACCGGGGAGCTGTTTTTT.

CDR3 in DNA: TGTGCCAGCAGCTCGACAGGGCAATTCAATGAGCAGTTCTTC. Its protein product is CASSSTGQFNEQFF. The rearrangement links TRBV6-5 to TRBJ2-1; 7 bases map to TRBD1. V gave up 6 bases and J gave up 6 bases; unmatched junction bases: 8. The CDR3 has 14 residues. The germline V gene has CDR1 MNHEY and CDR2 SVGAGI.

The V and J genes are TRBV13 and TRBJ2-7; TRBD1 is a possible D gene (5 bases). Trimming took 0 bases from V and 0 from J, leaving 18 bases between them. CDR1 and CDR2 from the germline V gene are PRHDT and FYEKMQ (reference sequence). This CDR3 spans 18 amino acids. CDR3 bases: TGTGCCAGCAGCTTAGGCCAGGGAATGATAGGTAGCTCCTACGAGCAGTACTTC. This translates into CASSLGQGMIGSSYEQYF.

The chain links TRBV6-4 to TRBJ2-5; a possible D gene is TRBD2 (5 bases). The germline gives CDR1 MRHNA, CDR2 SNTAGT. The V end lost 6 bases, the J end lost 4 bases, and 18 bases lay between the germline ends. CDR3 length: 15 residues. CDR3: CASSSTGEGGETQYF. Here the CDR3 DNA reads TGTGCCAGCAGCAGTACCGGGGAAGGCGGAGAGACCCAGTACTTC.